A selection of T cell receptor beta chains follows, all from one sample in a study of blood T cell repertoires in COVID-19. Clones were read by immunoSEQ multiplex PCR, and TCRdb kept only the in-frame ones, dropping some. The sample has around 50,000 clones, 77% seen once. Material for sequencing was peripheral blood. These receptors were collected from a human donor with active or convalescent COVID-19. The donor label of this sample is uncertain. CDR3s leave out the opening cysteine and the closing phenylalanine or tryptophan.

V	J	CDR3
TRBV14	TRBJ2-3	ASSHSLGWHTDTQY
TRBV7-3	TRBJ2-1	ASSRLGRGILNEQF
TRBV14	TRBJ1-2	ASSGQINYGYT
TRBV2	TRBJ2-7	ASSSTYEQY
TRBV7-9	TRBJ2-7	ASSLERGQGIGEQY
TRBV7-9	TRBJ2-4	ASSQLEPAGIQY
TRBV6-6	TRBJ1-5	ASSYSPQGNQPQH
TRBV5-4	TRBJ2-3	ASSSIKRGGHSTDTQY
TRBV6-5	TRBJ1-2	ASSARGTGDYGYT
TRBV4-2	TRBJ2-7	ASSQDVAGGYEQY
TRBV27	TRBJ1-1	ASSRKTGKGTEAF
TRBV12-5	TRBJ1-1	ASGLVGGAVHTEAF
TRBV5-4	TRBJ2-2	ASSSGLVNPGELF
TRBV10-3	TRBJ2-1	AISGASGSRNEQF
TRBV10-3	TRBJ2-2	AISEGTSDTGELF
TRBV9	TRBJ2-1	ASSLSGTGGNEQF
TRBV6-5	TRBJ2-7	ASRTGGREYEQY
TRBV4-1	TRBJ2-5	ASSQETELAGAETQY
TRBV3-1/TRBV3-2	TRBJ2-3	ASSQGGTSGSHTQY
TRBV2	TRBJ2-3	ASTGGTDTQY
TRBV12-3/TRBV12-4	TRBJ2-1	ASSPSNQNEQF
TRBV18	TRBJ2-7	ASSPTGLAGGDEQY
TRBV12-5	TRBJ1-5	ASGLQGLSNQPQH
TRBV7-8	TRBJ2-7	ASRTTSGLPYEQY
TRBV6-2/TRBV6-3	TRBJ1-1	ASSYSNPEINTEAF
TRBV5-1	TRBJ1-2	ASSRTGEGGYT
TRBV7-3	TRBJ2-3	ASSRGGGSWTDTQY
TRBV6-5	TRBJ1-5	ASSDRGGQPQH
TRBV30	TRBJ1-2	AWSRSYGYT
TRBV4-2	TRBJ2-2	ASSQGGSGSPTGELF
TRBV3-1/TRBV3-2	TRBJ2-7	ASSPPSGRAYEQY
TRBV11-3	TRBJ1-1	ASSSTGQVGTEAF
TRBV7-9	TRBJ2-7	ASEGAYEQY
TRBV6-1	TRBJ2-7	ASSVRYQPRGREQY
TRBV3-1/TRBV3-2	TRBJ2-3	GQRRDSY
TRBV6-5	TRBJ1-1	ASSYPRGEAF
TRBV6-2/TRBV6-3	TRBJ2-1	ASSLGLSSYNEQF
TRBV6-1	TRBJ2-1	ASSEVSAGGPNEQF
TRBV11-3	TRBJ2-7	ASSAPGQDYEQY
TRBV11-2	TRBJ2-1	ASSTVPLHEQF
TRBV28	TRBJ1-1	ASSLPPWNTEAF
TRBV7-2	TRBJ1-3	ASSLVAGVDGNTIY
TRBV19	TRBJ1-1	ASSLPGTGFKAF
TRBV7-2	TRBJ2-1	ASSLGPVPINEQF
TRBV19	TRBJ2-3	ASSGLATDTQY
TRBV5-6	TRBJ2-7	ASSLSTEQY
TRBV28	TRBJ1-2	ASTRYGYT
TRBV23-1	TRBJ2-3	ARGRSTDTQY
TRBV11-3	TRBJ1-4	ASSLGGGGSSGEKLF
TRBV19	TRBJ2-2	ASRDRRANTGELF
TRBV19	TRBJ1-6	ASTYRPGQAFSPLH
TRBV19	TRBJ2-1	ASSILRDRLYNEQF
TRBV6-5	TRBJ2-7	ASSYERGGFGEQY